These 8 T cell receptor beta chains came from one sample sequenced in a study of blood T cell repertoires in COVID-19. Using immunoSEQ multiplex PCR, the repertoire was profiled, and TCRdb retains in-frame clones only, with some absent. This sample has some 190,000 clones; 82% occur once, and the top ten carry around 8%. The sequenced material came from peripheral blood. All receptors derive from an older woman with COVID-19, enrolled during active disease.

V gene TRBV5-1 combines with J gene TRBJ1-3, with D possibly being TRBD1 (5 bases). The CDR3 is 16 residues long. Germline-derived CDR1 and CDR2 are SGHRS and YFSETQ. The V gene lost 2 bases and the J gene lost 3 bases, with 15 bases spanning the gap. Written as DNA, the CDR3 is TGCGCCAGCAGCTTTGAAGGGGCCCTAGATGGAAACACCATATATTTT. Translated: CASSFEGALDGNTIYF.

The rearrangement uses TRBV19 and TRBJ1-1; 9 bases align to TRBD1. Losses at the gene ends were 1 base for V and 4 bases for J; bases not matched to a gene: 1. This CDR3 is 14 amino acids long. Looked up from germline, CDR1 is LNHDA and CDR2 is SQIVND (reference sequence). The CDR3 is CASSIGDRATEAFF. DNA for the CDR3: TGTGCCAGTAGTATAGGGGACAGGGCCACTGAAGCTTTCTTT.

This clone was observed a single time. This chain links TRBV18 with TRBJ1-1; no reliable D call. Germline lookup yields CDR1 KGHSH and CDR2 LQKENI. Trimming stripped 4 bases from V and 6 bases from J, with 12 bases between. CDR3 length: 13 residues. CDR3 nucleotides: TGTGCCAGCTCACGGAAAGGCGGGTCTGAAGCTTTCTTT. Translating it yields CASSRKGGSEAFF.

Note on this clone: The same CDR3 can be traced to other DNA sequences in this sample. V gene TRBV6-5 combines with J gene TRBJ1-1; maybe TRBD1 (6 bases). Germline V gene sequence: CDR1 MNHEY, CDR2 SVGAGI. V was trimmed by 5 bases and J by 0 bases, leaving 7 bases between them. This CDR3 has 13 residues. The CDR3 sequence is CASSRGMNTEAFF. Here the CDR3 DNA reads TGTGCCAGCAGTAGGGGGATGAACACTGAAGCTTTCTTT.

The V call is TRBV7-8, the J call TRBJ1-1; tentatively, D is TRBD1 (5 bases). This CDR3 contains 14 residues. Germline-derived CDR1 and CDR2 are SGHVS and FQNEAQ. The V gene lost 5 bases and the J gene lost 0 bases, with 10 bases spanning the gap. Here the CDR3 reads CASSPGHLNTEAFF. The CDR3 DNA reads as TGTGCCAGCAGCCCAGGACATTTGAACACTGAAGCTTTCTTT.

The CDR3 nucleotides read TGCAGCGTTGAAGAAGGACTGAGGAATGAGCAGTTCTTC. It is translated as CSVEEGLRNEQFF. The chain recombines TRBV29-1 with TRBJ2-1; D is perhaps TRBD2 (5 bases). CDR3 length equals 13 residues. The V and J ends lost 0 bases and 7 bases respectively, with 10 bases between them. From germline, CDR1 is SQVTM and CDR2 ANQGSEA.

Only one count was recorded for this clone. This chain joins TRBV5-1 and TRBJ1-2; D gene ambiguous. This CDR3 region has 13 residues. V lost 4 bases and J lost 2, with 9 bases in between. Germline lookup yields CDR1 SGHRS and CDR2 YFSETQ. The CDR3 region has the DNA TGCGCCAGCAGCCCCAGCGGCAACTATGGCTACACCTTC. Protein: CASSPSGNYGYTF.

This chain joins TRBV5-5 and TRBJ2-2; possibly TRBD2 for D (6 bases). The germline CDR1 and CDR2 sequences are SGHKS and YYEKEE (reference sequence). The CDR3 length is 13 residues. V lost 1 base, J lost 7 bases, and 8 bases lay in between. CDR3 bases: TGTGCCAGCAGCTTGATGGGGGGCGGGGAGCTGTTTTTT. Protein product: CASSLMGGGELFF.